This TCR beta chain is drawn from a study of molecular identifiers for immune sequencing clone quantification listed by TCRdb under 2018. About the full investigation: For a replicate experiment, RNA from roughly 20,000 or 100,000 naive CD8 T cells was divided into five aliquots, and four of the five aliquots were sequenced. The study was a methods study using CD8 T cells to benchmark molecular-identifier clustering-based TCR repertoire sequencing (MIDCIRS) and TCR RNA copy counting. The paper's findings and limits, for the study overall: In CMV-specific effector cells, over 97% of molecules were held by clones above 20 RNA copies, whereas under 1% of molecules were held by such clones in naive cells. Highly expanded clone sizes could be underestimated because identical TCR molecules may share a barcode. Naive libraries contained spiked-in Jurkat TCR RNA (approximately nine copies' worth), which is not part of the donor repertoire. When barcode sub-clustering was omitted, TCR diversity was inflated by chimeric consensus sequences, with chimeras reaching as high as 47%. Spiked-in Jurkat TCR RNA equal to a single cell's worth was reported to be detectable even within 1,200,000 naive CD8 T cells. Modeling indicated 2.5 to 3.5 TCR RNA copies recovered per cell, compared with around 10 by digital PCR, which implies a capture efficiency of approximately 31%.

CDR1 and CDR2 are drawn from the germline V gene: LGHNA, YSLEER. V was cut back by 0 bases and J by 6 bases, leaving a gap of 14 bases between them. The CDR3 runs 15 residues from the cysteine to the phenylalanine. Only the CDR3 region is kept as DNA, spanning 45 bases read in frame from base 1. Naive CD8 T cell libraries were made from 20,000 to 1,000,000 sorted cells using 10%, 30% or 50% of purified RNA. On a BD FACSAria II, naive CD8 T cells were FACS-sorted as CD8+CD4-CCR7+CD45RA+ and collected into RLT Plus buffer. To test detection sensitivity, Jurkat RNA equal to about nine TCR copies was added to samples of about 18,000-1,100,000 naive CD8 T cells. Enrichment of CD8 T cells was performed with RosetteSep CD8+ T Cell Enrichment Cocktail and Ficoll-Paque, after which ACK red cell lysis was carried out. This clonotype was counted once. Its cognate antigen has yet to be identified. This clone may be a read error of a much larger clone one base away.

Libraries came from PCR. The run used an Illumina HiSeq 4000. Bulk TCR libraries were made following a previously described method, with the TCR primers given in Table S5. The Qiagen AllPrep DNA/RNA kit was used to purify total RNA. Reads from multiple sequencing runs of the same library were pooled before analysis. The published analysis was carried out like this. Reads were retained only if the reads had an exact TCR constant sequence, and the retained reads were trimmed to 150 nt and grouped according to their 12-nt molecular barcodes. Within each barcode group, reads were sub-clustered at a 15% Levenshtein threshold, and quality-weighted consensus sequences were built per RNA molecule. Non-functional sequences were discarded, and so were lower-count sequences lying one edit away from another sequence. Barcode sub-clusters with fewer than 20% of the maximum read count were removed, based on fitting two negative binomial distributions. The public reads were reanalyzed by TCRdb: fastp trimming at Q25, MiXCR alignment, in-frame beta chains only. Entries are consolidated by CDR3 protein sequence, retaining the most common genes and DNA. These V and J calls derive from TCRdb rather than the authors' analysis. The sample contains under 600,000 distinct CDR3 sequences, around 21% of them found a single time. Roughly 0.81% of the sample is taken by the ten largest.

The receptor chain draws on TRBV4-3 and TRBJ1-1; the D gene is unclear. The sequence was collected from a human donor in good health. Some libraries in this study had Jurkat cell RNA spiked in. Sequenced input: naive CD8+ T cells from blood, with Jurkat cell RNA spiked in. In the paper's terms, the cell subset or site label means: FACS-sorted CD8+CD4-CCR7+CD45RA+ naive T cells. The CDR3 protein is CASSQDHNSYAEAFF. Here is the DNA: TGCGCCAGCAGCCAAGATCACAACAGTTACGCTGAAGCTTTCTTT.